This note documents a single TCR beta chain sequence. Its antigen has not been determined. No much larger clone is present one base from it, and per-base qualities are unavailable. TCRbeta CDR3 regions were amplified from genomic DNA using the immunoSEQ Assay, a bias-controlled multiplex PCR. The source study handled its data this way. The number of nucleated cells in each sample was estimated by amplification of reference gene primers within the assay. To quantify the absolute abundance of each unique TCRbeta CDR3 rearrangement, sequence reads were collapsed and filtered. For each sample, productive Simpson clonality was calculated by taking the square root of Simpson's diversity index across productive rearrangements. Imported from immuneACCESS, the table was reduced by TCRdb to in-frame sequences with V and J called. These copies leave out some clones; in studies compared against another copy, an unresolved V gene accounts for under half, and the cause of the remainder is not known. V and J calls and clone size are copied from that table; D and trimming were computed from the DNA. In all, the sample holds hundreds of thousands of clones, and more than 80% of those were seen once. The top ten hold 0.87% of the sample.

Including the terminal cysteine and phenylalanine, the CDR3 comprises 14 residues. Left in the record is the CDR3 DNA by itself, 42 bases read in frame from the first base. V loses 7 bases of germline sequence and J loses 7 bases, and the interval between the two ends is 16 bases. The germline V gene supplies CDR1 SNHLY and CDR2 FYNNEI. Enrolling through a virtual design, the prospective study's participants ranged in age from roughly 18 to 100 years and lived across 20 to 25 United States geographic areas. To assign participants to cohorts, the prospective study relied on clinical history that participants themselves reported in a screening survey and a study questionnaire. Exposed participants had been in contact with someone with a PCR-confirmed or clinician-diagnosed COVID-19 case within 2 weeks of study entry. In the prospective study, whole blood, serum and a nasopharyngeal or oropharyngeal swab were collected from each participant by mobile phlebotomists. Prospective study participants could optionally give additional blood draws and questionnaires over an approximately two-month period. Blood samples from the prospective study were shipped frozen or at room temperature prior to DNA extraction.

The data were taken from a study of blood T cell repertoires in COVID-19 (dated by TCRdb to the early 2020s). The study in broad terms: Collaborator samples came from the United States, Italy and Spain and covered acute and convalescent phases of COVID-19. The material from the prospective study consisted of cDNA or gDNA derived from T cells, B-cell-depleted T cells, or PBMCs. Deeply sampled blood TCRbeta repertoires from subjects exposed to, actively infected with, or recovered from COVID-19 were included in the dataset. The repertoires were released in a freely available public database intended as a resource for research on the immune response to SARS-CoV-2. Samples came from the ongoing ImmuneRACE study (first 160 participants) plus 1,254 subjects from 6 global collaborators. The sample metadata nearly always contained a de-identified subject ID, COVID-19 status, age in years and sex. HLA class I and class II types, where available, came from metadata supplied by the sample provider rather than from assay-based typing. Broader findings and caveats from the paper: The quantity of clinical and demographic metadata differed by source and by participant and was supplied without curation.

Rearrangement joined TRBV2 to TRBJ1-4; D gene: possibly TRBD1, on 6 matching bases. This TCR was sampled from a middle-aged man who had been exposed to COVID-19. The sequenced sample consisted of PBMCs or T cells enriched from blood (not recorded which). The CDR3 sequence is CASIPGTYSEKLFF. The DNA sequence is as follows: TGTGCCAGCATCCCCGGGACATACAGTGAAAAACTGTTTTTT.